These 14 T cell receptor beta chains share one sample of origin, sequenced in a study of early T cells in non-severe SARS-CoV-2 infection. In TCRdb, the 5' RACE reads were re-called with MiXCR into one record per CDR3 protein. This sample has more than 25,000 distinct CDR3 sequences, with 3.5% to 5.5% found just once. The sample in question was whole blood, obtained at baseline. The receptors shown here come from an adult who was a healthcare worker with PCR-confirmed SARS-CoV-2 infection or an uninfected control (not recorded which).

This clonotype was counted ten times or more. This CDR3 is CASSGSGTGELFF. For the CDR3, the DNA is TGCGCCAGCAGTGGGAGTGGAACCGGGGAGCTGTTTTTT. This sequence joins TRBV10-1 and TRBJ2-2; D not resolved. This CDR3 region has 13 residues. CDR1 is WNHNN, CDR2 SYGVQD, per germline (reference sequence). The V end was cut by 4 bases, the J end by 5 bases, with 8 bases between.

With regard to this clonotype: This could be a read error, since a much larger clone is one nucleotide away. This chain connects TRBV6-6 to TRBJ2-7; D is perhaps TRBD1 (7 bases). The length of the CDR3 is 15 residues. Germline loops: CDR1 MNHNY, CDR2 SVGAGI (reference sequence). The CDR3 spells CASTLEWQGGYEQHF. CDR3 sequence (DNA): TGTGCCAGCACCCTAGAGTGGCAGGGGGGCTACGAGCAGCACTTC.

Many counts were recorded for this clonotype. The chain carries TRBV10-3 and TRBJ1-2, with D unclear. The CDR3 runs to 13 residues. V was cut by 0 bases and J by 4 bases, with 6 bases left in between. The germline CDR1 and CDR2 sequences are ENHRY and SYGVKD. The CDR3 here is CAISESIFYGYTF. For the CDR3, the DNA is TGTGCCATCAGTGAGTCGATCTTCTATGGCTACACCTTC.

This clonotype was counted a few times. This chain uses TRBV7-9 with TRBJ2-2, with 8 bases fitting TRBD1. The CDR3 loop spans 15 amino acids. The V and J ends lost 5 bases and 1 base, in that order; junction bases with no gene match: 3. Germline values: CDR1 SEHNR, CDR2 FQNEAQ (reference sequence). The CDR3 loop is CASSRGQGNTGELFF. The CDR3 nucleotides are TGTGCCAGCAGCCGTGGACAGGGGAACACCGGGGAGCTGTTTTTT.

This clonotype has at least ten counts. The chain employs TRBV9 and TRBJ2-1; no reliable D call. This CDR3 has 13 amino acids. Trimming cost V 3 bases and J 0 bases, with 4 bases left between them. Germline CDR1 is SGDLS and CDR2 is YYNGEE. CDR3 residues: CASSANSYNEQFF. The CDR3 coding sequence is TGTGCCAGCAGCGCAAACTCCTACAATGAGCAGTTCTTC.

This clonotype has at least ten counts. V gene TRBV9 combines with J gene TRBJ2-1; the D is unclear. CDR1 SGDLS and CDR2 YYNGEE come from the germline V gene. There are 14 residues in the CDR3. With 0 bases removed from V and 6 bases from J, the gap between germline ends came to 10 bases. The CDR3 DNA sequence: TGTGCCAGCAGCGTAGACAGTTTTTCCAATGAGCAGTTCTTC. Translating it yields CASSVDSFSNEQFF.

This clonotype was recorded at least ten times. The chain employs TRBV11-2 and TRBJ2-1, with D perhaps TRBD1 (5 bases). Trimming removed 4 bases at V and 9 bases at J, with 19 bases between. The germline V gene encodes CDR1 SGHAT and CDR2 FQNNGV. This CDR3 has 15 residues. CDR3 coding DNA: TGTGCCAGCAGCTCCGACAGAGCTACAATCGGTGAGCAGTTCTTC. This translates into CASSSDRATIGEQFF.

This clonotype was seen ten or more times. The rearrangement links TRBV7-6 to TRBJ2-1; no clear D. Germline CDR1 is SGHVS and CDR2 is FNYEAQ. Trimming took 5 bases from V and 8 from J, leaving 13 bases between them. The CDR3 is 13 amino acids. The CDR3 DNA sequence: TGTGCCAGCAGCCCAGATCCTTCCGATGAGCAGTTCTTC. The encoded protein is CASSPDPSDEQFF.

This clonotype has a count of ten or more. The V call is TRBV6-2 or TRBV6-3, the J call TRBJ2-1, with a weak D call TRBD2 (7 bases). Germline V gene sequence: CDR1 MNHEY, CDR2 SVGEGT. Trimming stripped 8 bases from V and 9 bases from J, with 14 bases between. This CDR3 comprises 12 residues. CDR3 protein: CASLGGAVEQFF. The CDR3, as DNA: TGTGCCAGCTTAGGGGGGGCTGTTGAGCAGTTCTTC.

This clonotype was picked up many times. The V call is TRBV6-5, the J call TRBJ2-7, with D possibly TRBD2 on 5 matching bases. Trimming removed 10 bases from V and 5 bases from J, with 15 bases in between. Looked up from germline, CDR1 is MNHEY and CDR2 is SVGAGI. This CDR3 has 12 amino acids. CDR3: CATHGVSDEQYF. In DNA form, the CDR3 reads TGTGCCACCCACGGGGTGTCTGACGAGCAGTACTTC.

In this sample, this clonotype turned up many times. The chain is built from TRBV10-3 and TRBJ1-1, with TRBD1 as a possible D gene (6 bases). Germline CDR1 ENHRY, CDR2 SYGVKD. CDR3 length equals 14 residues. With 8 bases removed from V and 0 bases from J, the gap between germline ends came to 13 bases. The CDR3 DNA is TGTGCCATCGGACGGGACATCATGAACACTGAAGCTTTCTTT. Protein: CAIGRDIMNTEAFF.

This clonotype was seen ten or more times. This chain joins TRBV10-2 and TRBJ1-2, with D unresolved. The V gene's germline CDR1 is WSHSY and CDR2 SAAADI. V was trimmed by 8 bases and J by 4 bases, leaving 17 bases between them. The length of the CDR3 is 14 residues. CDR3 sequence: CASGTDPLTYGYTF. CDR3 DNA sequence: TGCGCCAGCGGCACAGATCCACTTACCTATGGCTACACCTTC.

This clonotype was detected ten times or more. For the CDR3, the DNA is TGTGCCAGCAGTCGGACAGGGTCTGATGGCTACACCTTC. Its protein is CASSRTGSDGYTF. This chain joins TRBV6-2 or TRBV6-3 and TRBJ1-2; the match to TRBD1 covers 8 bases. This CDR3 spans 13 amino acids. Per the germline V gene, CDR1 is MNHEY and CDR2 is SVGEGT. V gave up 5 bases and J gave up 6 bases; unmatched junction bases: 5.

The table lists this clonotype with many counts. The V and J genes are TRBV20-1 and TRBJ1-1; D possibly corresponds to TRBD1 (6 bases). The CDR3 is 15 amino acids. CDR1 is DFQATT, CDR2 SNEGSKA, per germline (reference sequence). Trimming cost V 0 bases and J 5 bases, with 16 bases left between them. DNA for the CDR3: TGCAGTGCTAGAGATCTCGGACAGCGGGGGACTGAAGCTTTCTTT. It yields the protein CSARDLGQRGTEAFF.